This T cell receptor (beta chain) was obtained from a study of T-cell memory formation after mild COVID-19. For the study at large: For the most part, TCR clusters were specific to one donor. Findings and caveats of the study: Among clones peaking at day 37 in the second wave, SARS-CoV-2 specificity remained unconfirmed.

The CDR3 length is 13 residues. Trimming cost V 3 bases and J 0 bases, with 3 bases left between them. The germline CDR1 and CDR2 sequences are DFQATT and SNEGSKA (reference sequence). 5'RACE with constant-segment primers built TCRalpha and TCRbeta cDNA libraries with UMIs. TCRdb reanalysed the 5' RACE reads using MiXCR and keeps one entry per CDR3 protein. This sample has approximately 250,000 distinct CDR3 sequences, with approximately 15% found just once. Points on this clonotype: The antigen is unknown.

The chain recombines TRBV20-1 with TRBJ2-6, with D unresolved. Material for sequencing was PBMCs or a T cell subset sorted from them (not recorded which). The sequence came from a young man who had mild COVID-19 (a few samples of this study predate the infection). Cell type and time point are not known. CDR3 in amino acids: CSASFSGANVLTF. In nucleotides, the CDR3 is TGCAGTGCTAGTTTCTCTGGGGCCAACGTCCTGACTTTC.